The T cell receptor (beta chain) described here comes from a study of T-cell reconstitution after alpha-beta-depleted transplantation in children. CDR3 size: 17 residues. Germline CDR1 and CDR2: MGHDK and SYGVNS. With V trimmed by 6 bases and J by 1 base, 15 bases remained unmatched. This clonotype came up many times. Unique molecular identifiers featured in how the TCRbeta library was prepared. Each CDR3 protein is one row after TCRdb ran MiXCR on the PCR reads. The data contain over 400,000 distinct CDR3 sequences, approximately 12% of them seen just once; the ten biggest clones take up less than 6.5%.

This clonotype originated in a human donor who donated a stem cell graft to a child with combined immunodeficiency. Source: PBMCs from the stem cell graft donor, taken from the stem cell graft. The rearrangement uses TRBV25-1 and TRBJ2-7; the match to TRBD1 covers 7 bases. The CDR3 DNA reads as TGTGCCAGCAGCCATGAGGGTACAGGGGCCGGGTCCTACGAGCAGTACTTC. Its translation: CASSHEGTGAGSYEQYF.